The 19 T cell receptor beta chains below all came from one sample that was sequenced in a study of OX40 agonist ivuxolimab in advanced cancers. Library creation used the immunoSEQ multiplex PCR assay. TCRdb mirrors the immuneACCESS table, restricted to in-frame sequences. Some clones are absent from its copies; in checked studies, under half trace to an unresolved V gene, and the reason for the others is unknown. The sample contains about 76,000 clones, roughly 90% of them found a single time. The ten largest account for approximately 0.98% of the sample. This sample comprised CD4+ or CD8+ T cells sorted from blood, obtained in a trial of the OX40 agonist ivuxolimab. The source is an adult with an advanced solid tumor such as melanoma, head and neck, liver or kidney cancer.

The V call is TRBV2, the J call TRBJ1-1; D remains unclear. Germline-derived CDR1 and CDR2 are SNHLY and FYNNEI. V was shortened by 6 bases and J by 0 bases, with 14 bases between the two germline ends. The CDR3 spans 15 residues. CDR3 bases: TGTGCCAGCAGGGAACAACGATCGGTGAACACTGAAGCTTTCTTT. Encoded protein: CASREQRSVNTEAFF.

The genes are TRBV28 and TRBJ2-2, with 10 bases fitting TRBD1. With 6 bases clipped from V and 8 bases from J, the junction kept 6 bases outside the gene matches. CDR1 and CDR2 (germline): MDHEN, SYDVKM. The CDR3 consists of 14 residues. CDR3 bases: TGTGCCAGCAGACTGACAGGGGGCGGAGGGGAGCTGTTTTTT. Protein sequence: CASRLTGGGGELFF.

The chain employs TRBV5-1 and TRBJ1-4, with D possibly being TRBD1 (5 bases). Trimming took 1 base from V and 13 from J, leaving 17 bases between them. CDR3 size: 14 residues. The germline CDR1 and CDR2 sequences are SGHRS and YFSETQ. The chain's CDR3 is CASSLKRGPGRLFF. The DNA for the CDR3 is TGCGCCAGCAGCTTGAAGAGGGGCCCGGGACGACTGTTTTTT.

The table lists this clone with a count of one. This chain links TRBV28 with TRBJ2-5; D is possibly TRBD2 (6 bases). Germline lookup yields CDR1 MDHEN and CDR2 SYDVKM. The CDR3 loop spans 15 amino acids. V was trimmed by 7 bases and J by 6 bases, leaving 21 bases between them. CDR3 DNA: TGTGCCAGCACCTTTGGGACTCGAAGCGGAAAGACCCAGTACTTC. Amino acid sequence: CASTFGTRSGKTQYF.

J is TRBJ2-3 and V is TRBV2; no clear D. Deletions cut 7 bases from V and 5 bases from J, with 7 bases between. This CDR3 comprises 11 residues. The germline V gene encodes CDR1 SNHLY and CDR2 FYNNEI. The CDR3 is CASIRRDTQYF. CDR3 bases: TGTGCCAGCATTCGGAGAGATACGCAGTATTTT.

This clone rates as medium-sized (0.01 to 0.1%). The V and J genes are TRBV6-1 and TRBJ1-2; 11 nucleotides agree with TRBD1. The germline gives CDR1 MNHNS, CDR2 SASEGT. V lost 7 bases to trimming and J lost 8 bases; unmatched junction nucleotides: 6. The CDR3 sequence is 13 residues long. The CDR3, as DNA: TGTGCCAGCATCGGACAGGGGGCCGCGGGCTACACCTTC. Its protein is CASIGQGAAGYTF.

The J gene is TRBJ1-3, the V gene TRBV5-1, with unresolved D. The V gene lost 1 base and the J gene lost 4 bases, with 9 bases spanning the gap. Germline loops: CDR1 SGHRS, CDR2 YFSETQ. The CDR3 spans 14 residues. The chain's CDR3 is CASSLSMGGNTIYF. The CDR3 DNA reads TGCGCCAGCAGCTTGTCCATGGGGGGAAACACCATATATTTT.

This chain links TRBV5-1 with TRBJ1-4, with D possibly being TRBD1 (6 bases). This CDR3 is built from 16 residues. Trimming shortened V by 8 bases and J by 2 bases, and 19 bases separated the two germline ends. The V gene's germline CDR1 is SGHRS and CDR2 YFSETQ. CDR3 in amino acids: CASRITGLNTNEKLFF. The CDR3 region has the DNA TGCGCCAGTCGGATTACAGGGTTGAACACTAATGAAAAACTGTTTTTT.

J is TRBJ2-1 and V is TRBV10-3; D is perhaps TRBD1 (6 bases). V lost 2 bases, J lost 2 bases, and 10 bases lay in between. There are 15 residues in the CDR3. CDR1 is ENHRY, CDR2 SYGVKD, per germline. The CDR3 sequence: CAISEGGDPYNEQFF. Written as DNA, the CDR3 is TGTGCCATCAGTGAGGGGGGCGACCCCTACAATGAGCAGTTCTTC.

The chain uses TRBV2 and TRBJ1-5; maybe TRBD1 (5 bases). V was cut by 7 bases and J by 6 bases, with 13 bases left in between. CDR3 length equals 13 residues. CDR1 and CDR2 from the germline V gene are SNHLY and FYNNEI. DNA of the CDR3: TGTGCCAGCACGGCAGGGACGAGTCAGCCCCAGCATTTT. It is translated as CASTAGTSQPQHF.

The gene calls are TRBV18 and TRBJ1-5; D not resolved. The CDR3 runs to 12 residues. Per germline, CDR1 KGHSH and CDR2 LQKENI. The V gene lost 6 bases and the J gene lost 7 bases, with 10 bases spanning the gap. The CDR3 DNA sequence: TGTGCCAGCTCCGGGCTTGGGCAGCCCCAGCATTTT. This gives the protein CASSGLGQPQHF.

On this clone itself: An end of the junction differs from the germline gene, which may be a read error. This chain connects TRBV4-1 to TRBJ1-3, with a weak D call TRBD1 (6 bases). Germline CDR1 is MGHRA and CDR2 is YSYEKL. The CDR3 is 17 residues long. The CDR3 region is CASNQLRGGQLRNTIYF. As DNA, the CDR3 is TGCGCCAGCAACCAATTGAGAGGGGGGCAACTTAGAAACACCATATATTTT.

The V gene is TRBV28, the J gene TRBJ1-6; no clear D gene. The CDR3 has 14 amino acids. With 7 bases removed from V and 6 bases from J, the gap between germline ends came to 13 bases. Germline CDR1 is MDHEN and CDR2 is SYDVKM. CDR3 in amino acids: CASKQRERNSPLHF. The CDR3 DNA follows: TGTGCCAGCAAACAACGAGAGCGTAATTCACCCCTCCACTTT.

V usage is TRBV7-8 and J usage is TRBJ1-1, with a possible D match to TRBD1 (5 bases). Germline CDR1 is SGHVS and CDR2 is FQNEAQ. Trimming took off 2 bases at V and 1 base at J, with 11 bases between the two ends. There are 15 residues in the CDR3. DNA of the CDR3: TGTGCCAGCAGCTTAACTGGCGGACAGAACACTGAAGCTTTCTTT. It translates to CASSLTGGQNTEAFF.

CDR3 in amino acids: CASSPAGQGRRGTQYF. The CDR3 DNA reads as TGTGCCAGCAGTCCCGCGGGGCAGGGCCGGAGGGGGACCCAGTACTTC. The chain uses TRBV27 and TRBJ2-5, with D possibly being TRBD2 (6 bases). Looked up from germline, CDR1 is MNHEY and CDR2 is SMNVEV (reference sequence). The CDR3 runs to 16 residues. V was clipped by 5 bases and J by 7 bases, with 23 bases between them.

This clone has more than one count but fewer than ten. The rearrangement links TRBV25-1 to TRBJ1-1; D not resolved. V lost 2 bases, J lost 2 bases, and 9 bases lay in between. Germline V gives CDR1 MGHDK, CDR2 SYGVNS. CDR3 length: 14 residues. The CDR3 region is CASSEGGRNTEAFF. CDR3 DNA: TGTGCCAGCAGTGAAGGTGGAAGAAACACTGAAGCTTTCTTT. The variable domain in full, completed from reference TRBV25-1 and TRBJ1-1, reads EADIYQTPRYLVIGTGKKITLECSQTMGHDKMYWYQQDPGMELHLIHYSYGVNSTEKGDLSSESTVSRIRTEHFPLTLESARPSHTSQYLCASSEGGRNTEAFFGQGTRLTVV.

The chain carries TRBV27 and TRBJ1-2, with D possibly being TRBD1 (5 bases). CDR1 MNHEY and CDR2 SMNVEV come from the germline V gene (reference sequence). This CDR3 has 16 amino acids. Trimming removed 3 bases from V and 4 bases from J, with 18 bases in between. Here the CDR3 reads CASSFSLPPGSYGYTF. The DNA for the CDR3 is TGTGCCAGCAGTTTCTCCCTACCTCCAGGGTCCTATGGCTACACCTTC.

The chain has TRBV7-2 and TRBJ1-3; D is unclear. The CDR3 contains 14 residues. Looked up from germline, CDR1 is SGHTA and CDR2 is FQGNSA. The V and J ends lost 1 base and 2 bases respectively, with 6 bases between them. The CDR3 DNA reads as TGTGCCAGCAGCTTAGGGACGACTGGAAACACCATATATTTT. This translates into CASSLGTTGNTIYF. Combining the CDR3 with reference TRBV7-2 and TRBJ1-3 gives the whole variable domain GAGVSQSPSNKVTEKGKDVELRCDPISGHTALYWYRQSLGQGLEFLIYFQGNSAPDKSGLPSDRFSAERTGGSVSTLTIQRTQQEDSAVYLCASSLGTTGNTIYFGEGSWLTVV.

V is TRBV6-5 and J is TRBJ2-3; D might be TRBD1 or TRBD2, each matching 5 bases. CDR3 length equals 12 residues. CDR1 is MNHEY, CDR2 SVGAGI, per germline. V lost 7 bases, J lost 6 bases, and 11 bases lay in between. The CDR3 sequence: CASTNRRDTQYF. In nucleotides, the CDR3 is TGTGCCAGCACTAACAGGAGGGATACGCAGTATTTT.